The text below deals with one TCR beta chain. Its antigen is currently unknown. This sample was included in a study of T cells after yellow fever vaccination. Study-wide findings and caveats: The bulk population could contribute abundant contaminating clonotypes to FACS-sorted repertoires. Reappearing after the booster were most of the clones from primary vaccination (around 95% CD4, 85% to 90% CD8).

Per germline, CDR1 SEHNR and CDR2 FQNEAQ (reference sequence). Trimming left V 8 bases short and J 6 bases short, with 16 bases between. This CDR3 region has 13 residues. TCRdb ran MiXCR on the 5' RACE reads and lists one entry per CDR3 protein. The sample shows under 300,000 distinct CDR3 sequences, over 10% of them seen only once. V usage is TRBV7-9 and J usage is TRBJ1-1, with unresolved D. The sequences come from CD4+ T cells sorted from PBMCs, collected 45 days after the yellow fever booster vaccination. This sequence originates from a man under 40 who received the YFV17D yellow fever vaccine. This chain's CDR3 is CASGTPAGSEAFF. The CDR3 coding sequence is TGTGCCAGCGGCACCCCCGCGGGGTCTGAAGCTTTCTTT.